The entry below gives a single T cell receptor beta chain sequence along with its context. Investigators made cDNA in eight separate reactions per sample. TCRdb reprocessed the 5' RACE reads, with one entry per CDR3 protein and no DNA. This sample contains 350,000 to 400,000 distinct CDR3 sequences. The data were obtained in a study of monozygotic twins with inflammatory bowel disease. This CDR3 is 16 amino acids long. Germline-derived CDR1 and CDR2 are SGDLS and YYNGEE. This sequence was found in a human donor with ulcerative colitis or Crohn's disease, or a healthy co-twin of an affected twin (not recorded which). Sequencing was done on a sample of blood. V is TRBV9 and J is TRBJ2-3; TCRdb names TRBD1, which stays unverified in the absence of DNA. The CDR3 here is CASSVRAREYTDTQYF. Supplemented by reference TRBV9 and TRBJ2-3, the full variable domain reads DSGVTQTPKHLITATGQRVTLRCSPRSGDLSVYWYQQSLDQGLQFLIQYYNGEERAKGNILERFSAQQFPDLHSELNLSSLELGDSALYFCASSVRAREYTDTQYFGPGTRLTVL.